A selection of T cell receptor beta chains follows, all from one sample in a study of beta chain features in type 1 diabetes. This table comes from immunoSEQ multiplex PCR, and its TCRdb copy is limited to in-frame clones, with some not included. The table includes 200,000 to 250,000 clones, 68% detected once. Material for sequencing was naive CD4+ T cells from blood. These receptors were obtained from a man aged 30 to 39 in good health. Each CDR3 is given with its conserved first and last residue. D genes are given only for firm matches. Rows give clone size only sometimes, using once, few, many, or a class for an expanded clone.

abundance: -; v_gene: TRBV9; j_gene: TRBJ2-1; d_gene: TRBD2; CDR3nt: TGTGCCAGCAGCCCCGGGCTAGCGGGTCCCAATGAGCAGTTCTTC; CDR3aa: CASSPGLAGPNEQFF
abundance: -; v_gene: TRBV5-1; j_gene: TRBJ2-7; d_gene: TRBD1; CDR3nt: TGCGCCACCCCGACAGGGGGTACCAGCTCCTACGAGCAGTACTTC; CDR3aa: CATPTGGTSSYEQYF
abundance: -; v_gene: TRBV4-1; j_gene: TRBJ2-4; d_gene: -; CDR3nt: TGCGCCAGCAGCCTACCCCAGGGCCCGCTGAAGAGGATTCAGTACTTC; CDR3aa: CASSLPQGPLKRIQYF
abundance: -; v_gene: TRBV2; j_gene: TRBJ2-1; d_gene: -; CDR3nt: TGTGCCAGCAGCGCACCCCGGGTCCACTACAATGAGCAGTTCTTC; CDR3aa: CASSAPRVHYNEQFF
abundance: -; v_gene: TRBV28; j_gene: TRBJ1-1; d_gene: -; CDR3nt: TGTGCCAGCACCCCGGCGACGAACACTGAAGCTTTCTTT; CDR3aa: CASTPATNTEAFF
abundance: -; v_gene: TRBV29-1; j_gene: TRBJ2-1; d_gene: TRBD1; CDR3nt: TGCAGCGTTGACGGCGGGACAGGAGGCGAGCAGTTCTTC; CDR3aa: CSVDGGTGGEQFF
abundance: -; v_gene: TRBV7-9; j_gene: TRBJ2-1; d_gene: TRBD1; CDR3nt: TGTGCCAGCAGCTTAGTGGGGACAGTGAACTTCTTC; CDR3aa: CASSLVGTVNFF
abundance: once; v_gene: TRBV7-9; j_gene: TRBJ2-6; d_gene: -; CDR3nt: TGTGCCAGCAGCTTGTTGACGGCCGTCTCTGGGGCCAACGTCCTGACTTTC; CDR3aa: CASSLLTAVSGANVLTF
abundance: -; v_gene: TRBV30; j_gene: TRBJ1-5; d_gene: -; CDR3nt: TGTGCCTGGGACGGCGGCAGCAATCAGCCCCAGCATTTT; CDR3aa: CAWDGGSNQPQHF
abundance: -; v_gene: TRBV13; j_gene: TRBJ1-5; d_gene: -; CDR3nt: TGTGCCAGCAGCTTGCAGGGGAATCAGCCCCAGCATTTT; CDR3aa: CASSLQGNQPQHF
abundance: -; v_gene: TRBV15; j_gene: TRBJ2-1; d_gene: TRBD2; CDR3nt: TGTGCCACCAGCAGAGATCTAGTGCGGCGGGAGGGCTACAATGAGCAGTTCTTC; CDR3aa: CATSRDLVRREGYNEQFF
abundance: -; v_gene: TRBV19; j_gene: TRBJ2-1; d_gene: -; CDR3nt: TGTGCCAGTAGTACCGGCAGACGGAGAATTAACAATGAGCAGTTCTTC; CDR3aa: CASSTGRRRINNEQFF
abundance: -; v_gene: TRBV4-3; j_gene: TRBJ2-1; d_gene: -; CDR3nt: TGCGCCAGCAGCCAAGAAATCCTAAAGGGTCAGTTCTTC; CDR3aa: CASSQEILKGQFF
abundance: -; v_gene: TRBV6-5; j_gene: TRBJ2-7; d_gene: -; CDR3nt: TGTGCCAGCCGGCGGGGATCTTCCTACGAGCAGTACTTC; CDR3aa: CASRRGSSYEQYF
abundance: -; v_gene: TRBV30; j_gene: TRBJ1-3; d_gene: -; CDR3nt: TGTGCCTGGACCTCCGCAATTTCTGGAAACACCATATATTTT; CDR3aa: CAWTSAISGNTIYF
abundance: -; v_gene: TRBV5-1; j_gene: TRBJ2-3; d_gene: -; CDR3nt: TGCGCCAGCAGCTGGGAACAAGCAGATACGCAGTATTTT; CDR3aa: CASSWEQADTQYF
abundance: -; v_gene: TRBV30; j_gene: TRBJ2-3; d_gene: -; CDR3nt: TGTGCCTGGAGTGAGGACCGAATCACAGATACGCAGTATTTT; CDR3aa: CAWSEDRITDTQYF
abundance: few; v_gene: TRBV29-1; j_gene: TRBJ1-1; d_gene: -; CDR3nt: TGCAGCGTTCGGAGGACGCCGAACACTGAAGCTTTCTTT; CDR3aa: CSVRRTPNTEAFF
abundance: -; v_gene: TRBV11-2; j_gene: TRBJ2-5; d_gene: -; CDR3nt: TGTGCCAGCAGCTCCGGGTGGACCCAGTACTTC; CDR3aa: CASSSGWTQYF
abundance: once; v_gene: TRBV4-3; j_gene: TRBJ2-2; d_gene: -; CDR3nt: TGCGCCAGCAGCCAAAGCGGGCGCACCGGGGAGCTGTTTTTT; CDR3aa: CASSQSGRTGELFF
abundance: -; v_gene: TRBV30; j_gene: TRBJ2-7; d_gene: TRBD2; CDR3nt: TGTGCCTGGACCGGGACTAGCGGGGTCTACGAGCAGTACTTC; CDR3aa: CAWTGTSGVYEQYF
abundance: -; v_gene: TRBV11-2; j_gene: TRBJ2-5; d_gene: TRBD2; CDR3nt: TGTGCCAGCAGCTCCCAGGGAGCGGGAGTATCAGAGACCCAGTACTTC; CDR3aa: CASSSQGAGVSETQYF
abundance: -; v_gene: TRBV30; j_gene: TRBJ1-2; d_gene: -; CDR3nt: TGTGCCTGGTCCAGTAACTATGGCTACACCTTC; CDR3aa: CAWSSNYGYTF
abundance: few; v_gene: TRBV10-3; j_gene: TRBJ2-3; d_gene: -; CDR3nt: TGTGCCATCAGTGAGGCTTTACAGATTCCTGGCACAGATACGCAGTATTTT; CDR3aa: CAISEALQIPGTDTQYF
abundance: -; v_gene: TRBV13; j_gene: TRBJ2-5; d_gene: -; CDR3nt: TGTGCCAGCAGCCTTAGACCCGTGCAAGAGACCCAGTACTTC; CDR3aa: CASSLRPVQETQYF
abundance: -; v_gene: TRBV30; j_gene: TRBJ2-5; d_gene: TRBD1; CDR3nt: TGTGCCTGGAGTGCCACAGGGGCGACTCAAGAGACCCAGTACTTC; CDR3aa: CAWSATGATQETQYF
abundance: once; v_gene: TRBV19; j_gene: TRBJ2-6; d_gene: TRBD1; CDR3nt: TGTGCCAGTAGGACAGGGGCCGCTGGGGCCAACGTCCTGACTTTC; CDR3aa: CASRTGAAGANVLTF
abundance: -; v_gene: TRBV30; j_gene: TRBJ2-2; d_gene: -; CDR3nt: TGTGCCTGGCGCACAAAGCGGGCAGGGTTAGCTGGGGAGCTGTTTTTT; CDR3aa: CAWRTKRAGLAGELFF
abundance: -; v_gene: TRBV25-1; j_gene: TRBJ2-3; d_gene: -; CDR3nt: TGTGCCAGCAGTACGCCTGGGGGGCTCGTGAATACGCAGTATTTT; CDR3aa: CASSTPGGLVNTQYF
abundance: -; v_gene: TRBV7-9; j_gene: TRBJ2-1; d_gene: TRBD2; CDR3nt: TGTGCCAGCAGACAGACTAGCGGTGCCTACAATGAGCAGTTCTTC; CDR3aa: CASRQTSGAYNEQFF
abundance: -; v_gene: TRBV30; j_gene: TRBJ2-5; d_gene: -; CDR3nt: TGTGCCTGGAGTAGGGCCGCTCAAGAGACCCAGTACTTC; CDR3aa: CAWSRAAQETQYF
abundance: few; v_gene: TRBV10-3; j_gene: TRBJ2-1; d_gene: -; CDR3nt: TGTGCCATCAGTGAGGGGGAGGAATACAATGAGCAGTTCTTC; CDR3aa: CAISEGEEYNEQFF
abundance: once; v_gene: TRBV29-1; j_gene: TRBJ2-7; d_gene: -; CDR3nt: TGCAGCGTTCGACGTGGACAGACGCTCGAGCAGTACTTC; CDR3aa: CSVRRGQTLEQYF
abundance: -; v_gene: TRBV29-1; j_gene: TRBJ2-1; d_gene: -; CDR3nt: TGCAGCGTTGGGGGGCAGCGGAGCTCCTACAATGAGCAGTTCTTC; CDR3aa: CSVGGQRSSYNEQFF
abundance: -; v_gene: TRBV5-1; j_gene: TRBJ2-3; d_gene: TRBD1; CDR3nt: TGCGCCAGCAGCTTGGCCGGGACAGGGTTCACAGATACGCAGTATTTT; CDR3aa: CASSLAGTGFTDTQYF
abundance: -; v_gene: TRBV18; j_gene: TRBJ2-5; d_gene: TRBD1; CDR3nt: TGTGCCAGCTCACGTACAGGGGGCTACCAAGAGACCCAGTACTTC; CDR3aa: CASSRTGGYQETQYF
abundance: -; v_gene: TRBV15; j_gene: TRBJ2-1; d_gene: -; CDR3nt: TGTGCCACCAGCAGAGATAGTTTGGCGGGTTACAATGAGCAGTTCTTC; CDR3aa: CATSRDSLAGYNEQFF
abundance: -; v_gene: TRBV20-1; j_gene: TRBJ2-7; d_gene: -; CDR3nt: TGCAGTGCTGAACAGGGCTACGAGCAGTACTTC; CDR3aa: CSAEQGYEQYF
abundance: -; v_gene: TRBV14; j_gene: TRBJ2-1; d_gene: -; CDR3nt: TGTGCCAGCAGCCGCCTGATATTTAGGCAGTTCTTC; CDR3aa: CASSRLIFRQFF
abundance: -; v_gene: TRBV5-6; j_gene: TRBJ2-1; d_gene: -; CDR3nt: TGTGCCAGCAGCTTGGGTGGAGCTAGCGATGAGCAGTTCTTC; CDR3aa: CASSLGGASDEQFF